Described below is a single T cell receptor (beta chain) sequence and its context. The data are from a study of blood T cell repertoires in COVID-19. Study summary: The samples span acute and convalescent COVID-19 from the United States, Italy and Spain. T cells, B-cell-depleted T cells, or PBMCs provided the cDNA or gDNA that served as material.

Methods used by the authors: Reference gene primer amplification gave nucleated cell count estimates. The data were produced by immunoSEQ multiplex PCR, yet TCRdb's version contains in-frame clones alone and is incomplete. V, J and clone size are taken as reported in that table, and D and trimming were inferred from the DNA itself. Of under 200,000 clones in the sample, approximately 83% are singletons; the top ten hold around 8.2%. CDR3 length: 17 amino acids. Germline CDR1 MDHEN, CDR2 SYDVKM. Trimming pared 4 bases from V and 0 bases from J, leaving 16 bases between. The sample comprised peripheral blood. This chain uses TRBV28 with TRBJ1-5; maybe TRBD1 (6 bases). This TCR derives from a man in his fifties or sixties with acute or convalescent COVID-19. The CDR3 protein is CASSYGGGGGSNQPQHF. Written as DNA, the CDR3 is TGTGCCAGCAGTTACGGGGGCGGGGGCGGTAGCAATCAGCCCCAGCATTTT.